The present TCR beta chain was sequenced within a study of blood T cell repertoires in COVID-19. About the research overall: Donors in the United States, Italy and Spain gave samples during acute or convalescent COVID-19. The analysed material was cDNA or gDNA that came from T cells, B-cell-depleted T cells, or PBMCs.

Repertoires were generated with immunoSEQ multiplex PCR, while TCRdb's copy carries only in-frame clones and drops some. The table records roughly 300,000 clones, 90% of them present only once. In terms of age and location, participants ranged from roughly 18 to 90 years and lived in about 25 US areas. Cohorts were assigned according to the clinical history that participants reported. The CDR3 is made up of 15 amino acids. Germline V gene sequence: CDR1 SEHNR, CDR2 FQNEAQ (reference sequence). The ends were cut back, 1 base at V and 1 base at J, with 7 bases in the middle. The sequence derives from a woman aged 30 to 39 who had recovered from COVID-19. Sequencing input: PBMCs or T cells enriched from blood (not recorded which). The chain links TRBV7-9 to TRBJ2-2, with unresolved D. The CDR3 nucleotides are TGTGCCAGCAGCTTAGGTCGCGAGAACACCGGGGAGCTGTTTTTT. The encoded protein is CASSLGRENTGELFF.